These 6 T cell receptor beta chains were all obtained from the same sample, sequenced in a study of shared clonotypes between healthy human individuals. Only in-frame clones appear in the TCRdb table, and some are missing; sequencing was by immunoSEQ multiplex PCR. The profile shows about 2.4 million clones, 80% to 95% of them singletons. Sequenced sample: naive CD4+ T cells from PBMCs. Regarding subset: CD45RA+ positively selected. The receptors shown here come from a man younger than 30 in good health. Some clones in this sample may be carry-over from other donors' samples.

V and J are TRBV7-8 and TRBJ2-7; D uncertain. The length of the CDR3 is 15 residues. Germline loops: CDR1 SGHVS, CDR2 FQNEAQ. V was pared by 5 bases and J by 0 bases, with 14 bases between. The DNA of the CDR3 is TGTGCCAGCAGCCACATGCGGTTGAGCTCCTACGAGCAGTACTTC. It is translated as CASSHMRLSSYEQYF.

The V and J genes are TRBV5-1 and TRBJ2-7, with unresolved D. V was pared by 2 bases and J by 1 base, with 13 bases between. CDR1 is SGHRS, CDR2 YFSETQ, per germline. The CDR3 has 15 residues. The CDR3 sequence is CASSFLPDLSYEQYF. The CDR3 nucleotides are TGCGCCAGCAGCTTCCTTCCCGATCTATCCTACGAGCAGTACTTC.

This chain joins TRBV28 and TRBJ2-1; D not resolved. Germline V gives CDR1 MDHEN, CDR2 SYDVKM. V was cut by 8 bases and J by 0 bases, with 17 bases left in between. The CDR3 is made up of 16 amino acids. The CDR3 region is CASSLLVPLSYNEQFF. The CDR3 coding sequence is TGTGCCAGCTCCTTGTTGGTCCCCCTCTCCTACAATGAGCAGTTCTTC.

This clone appeared a single time. The J gene is TRBJ1-4, the V gene TRBV5-1; the D gene is possibly TRBD1 (5 bases). The V end was cut by 0 bases, the J end by 0 bases, with 12 bases between. This CDR3 comprises 17 residues. Germline CDR1 is SGHRS and CDR2 is YFSETQ. CDR3 nucleotide sequence: TGCGCCAGCAGCTTGGTAGGAGGGGCGGCAACTAATGAAAAACTGTTTTTT. It translates to CASSLVGGAATNEKLFF.

V is TRBV18 and J is TRBJ1-2; 11 bases map to TRBD1. The V gene's germline CDR1 is KGHSH and CDR2 LQKENI. After removal of 4 bases from V and 7 bases from J, the junction contained 8 bases not matched to a gene. There are 15 residues in the CDR3. This CDR3 reads CASSLPWTGGSGYTF. CDR3 bases: TGTGCCAGCTCACTCCCCTGGACAGGGGGCTCTGGCTACACCTTC.

The chain links TRBV10-3 to TRBJ1-5; the match to TRBD1 covers 10 bases. J was trimmed by 4 bases and V by 3 bases; bases with no gene match: 6. Germline CDR1 is ENHRY and CDR2 is SYGVKD. This CDR3 has 16 amino acids. In DNA form, the CDR3 reads TGTGCCATCAGTGATAGGGACAGGGGACCAAATCAGCCCCAGCATTTT. This sequence encodes CAISDRDRGPNQPQHF.